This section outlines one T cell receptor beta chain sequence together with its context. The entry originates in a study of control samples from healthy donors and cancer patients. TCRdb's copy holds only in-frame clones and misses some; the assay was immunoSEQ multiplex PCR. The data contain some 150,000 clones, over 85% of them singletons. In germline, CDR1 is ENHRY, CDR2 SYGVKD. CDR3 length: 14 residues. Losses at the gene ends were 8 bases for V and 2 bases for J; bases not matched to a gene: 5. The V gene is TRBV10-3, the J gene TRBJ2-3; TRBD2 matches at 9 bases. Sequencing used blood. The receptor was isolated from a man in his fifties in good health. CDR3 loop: CAIGPSGTTDTQYF. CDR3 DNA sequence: TGTGCCATCGGGCCTAGCGGGACCACAGATACGCAGTATTTT.